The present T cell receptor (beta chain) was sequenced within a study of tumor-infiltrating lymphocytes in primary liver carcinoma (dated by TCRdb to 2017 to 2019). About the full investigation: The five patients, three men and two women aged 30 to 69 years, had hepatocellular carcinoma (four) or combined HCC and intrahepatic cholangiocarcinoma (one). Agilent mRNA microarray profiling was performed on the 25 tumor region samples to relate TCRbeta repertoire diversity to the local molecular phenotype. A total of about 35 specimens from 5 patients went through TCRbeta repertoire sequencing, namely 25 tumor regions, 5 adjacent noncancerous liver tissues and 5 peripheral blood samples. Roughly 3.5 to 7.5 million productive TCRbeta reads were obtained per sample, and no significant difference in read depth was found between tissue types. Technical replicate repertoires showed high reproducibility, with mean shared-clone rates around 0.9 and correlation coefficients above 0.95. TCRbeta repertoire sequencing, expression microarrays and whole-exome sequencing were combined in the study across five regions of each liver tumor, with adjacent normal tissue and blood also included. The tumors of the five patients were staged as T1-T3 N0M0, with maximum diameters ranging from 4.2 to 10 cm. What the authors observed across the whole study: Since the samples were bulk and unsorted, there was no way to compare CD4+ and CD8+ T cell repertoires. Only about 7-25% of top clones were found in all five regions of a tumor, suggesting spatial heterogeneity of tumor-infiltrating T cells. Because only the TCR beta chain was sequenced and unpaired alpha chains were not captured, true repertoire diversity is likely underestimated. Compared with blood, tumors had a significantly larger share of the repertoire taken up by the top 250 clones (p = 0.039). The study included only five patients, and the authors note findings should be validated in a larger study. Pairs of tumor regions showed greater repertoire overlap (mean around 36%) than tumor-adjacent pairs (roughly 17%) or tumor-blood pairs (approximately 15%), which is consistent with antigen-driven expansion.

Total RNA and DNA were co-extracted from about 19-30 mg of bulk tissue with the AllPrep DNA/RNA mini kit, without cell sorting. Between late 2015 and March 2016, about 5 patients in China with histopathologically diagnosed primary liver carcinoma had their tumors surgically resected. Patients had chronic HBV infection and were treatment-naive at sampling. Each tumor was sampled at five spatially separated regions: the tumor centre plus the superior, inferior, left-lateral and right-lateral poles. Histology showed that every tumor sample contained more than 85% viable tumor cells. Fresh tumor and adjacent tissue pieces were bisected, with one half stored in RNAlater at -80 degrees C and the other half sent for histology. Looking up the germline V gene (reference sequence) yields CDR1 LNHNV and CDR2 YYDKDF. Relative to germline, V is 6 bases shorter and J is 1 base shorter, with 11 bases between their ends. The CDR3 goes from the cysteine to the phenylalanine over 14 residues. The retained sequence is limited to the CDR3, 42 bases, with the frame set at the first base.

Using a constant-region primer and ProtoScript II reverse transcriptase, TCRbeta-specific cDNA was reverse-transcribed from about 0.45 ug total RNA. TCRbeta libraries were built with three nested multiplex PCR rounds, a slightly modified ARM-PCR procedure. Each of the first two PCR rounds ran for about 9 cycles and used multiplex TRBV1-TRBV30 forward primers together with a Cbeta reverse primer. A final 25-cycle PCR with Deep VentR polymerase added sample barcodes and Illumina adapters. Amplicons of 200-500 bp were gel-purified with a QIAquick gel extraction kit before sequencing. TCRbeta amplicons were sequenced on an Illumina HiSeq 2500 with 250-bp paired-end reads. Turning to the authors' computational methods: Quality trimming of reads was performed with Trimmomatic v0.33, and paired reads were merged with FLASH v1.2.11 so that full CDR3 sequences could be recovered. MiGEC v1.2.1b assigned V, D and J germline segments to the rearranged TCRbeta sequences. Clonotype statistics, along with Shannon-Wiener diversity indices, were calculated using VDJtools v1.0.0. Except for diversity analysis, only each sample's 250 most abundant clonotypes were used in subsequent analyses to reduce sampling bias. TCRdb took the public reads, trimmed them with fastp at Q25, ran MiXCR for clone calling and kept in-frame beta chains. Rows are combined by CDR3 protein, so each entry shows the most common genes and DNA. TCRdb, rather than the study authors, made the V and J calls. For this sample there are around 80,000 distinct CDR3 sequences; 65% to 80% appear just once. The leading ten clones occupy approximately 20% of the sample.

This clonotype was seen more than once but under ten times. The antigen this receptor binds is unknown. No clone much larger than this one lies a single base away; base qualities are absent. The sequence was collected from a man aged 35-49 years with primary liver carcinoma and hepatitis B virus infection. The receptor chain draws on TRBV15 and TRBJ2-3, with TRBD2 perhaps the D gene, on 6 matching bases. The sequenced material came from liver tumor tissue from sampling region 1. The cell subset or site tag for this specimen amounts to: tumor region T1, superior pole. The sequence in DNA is TGTGCCACCAGGACGGGAGCGGGCACAGATACGCAGTATTTT. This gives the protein CATRTGAGTDTQYF.